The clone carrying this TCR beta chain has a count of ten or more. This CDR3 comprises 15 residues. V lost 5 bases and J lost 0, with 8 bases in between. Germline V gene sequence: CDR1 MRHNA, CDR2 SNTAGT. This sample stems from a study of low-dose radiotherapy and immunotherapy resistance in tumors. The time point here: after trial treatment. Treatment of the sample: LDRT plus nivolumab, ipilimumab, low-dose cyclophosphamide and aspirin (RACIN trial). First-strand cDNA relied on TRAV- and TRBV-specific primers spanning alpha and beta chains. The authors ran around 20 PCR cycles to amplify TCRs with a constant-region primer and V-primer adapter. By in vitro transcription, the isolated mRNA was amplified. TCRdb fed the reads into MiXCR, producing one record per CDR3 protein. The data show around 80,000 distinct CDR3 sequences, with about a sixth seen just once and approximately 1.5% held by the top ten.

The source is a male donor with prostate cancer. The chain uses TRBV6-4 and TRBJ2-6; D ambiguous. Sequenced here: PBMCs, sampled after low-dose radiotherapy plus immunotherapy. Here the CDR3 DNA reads TGTGCCAGCAGTCCTAGTGCCTCTGGGGCCAACGTCCTGACTTTC. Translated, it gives CASSPSASGANVLTF.